Each of the 25 T cell receptor beta chains below was sequenced from the same sample in a study of T-cell memory formation after mild COVID-19. TCRdb re-called the 5' RACE reads with MiXCR, one entry per CDR3 protein. The sample contains hundreds of thousands of distinct CDR3 sequences, 18% of which appear only once. Sequenced material: PBMCs or a T cell subset sorted from them (not recorded which). These receptors all stem from a man aged 18 to 29 who had mild COVID-19 (a few samples of this study predate the infection). Cell type and time point are not known.

Many counts were recorded for this clonotype. The chain couples TRBV3-1 to TRBJ1-3; possible D gene TRBD1, 5 bases. The germline V gene has CDR1 LGHDT and CDR2 YNNKEL (reference sequence). Trimming stripped 1 base from V and 3 bases from J, with 7 bases between. This CDR3 region has 14 residues. The CDR3 region is CASSQGDGGNTIYF. For the CDR3, the DNA is TGTGCCAGCAGCCAAGGGGACGGTGGAAACACCATATATTTT.

This clonotype was recorded at least ten times. The genes are TRBV7-2 and TRBJ2-5; 9 nucleotides agree with TRBD2. With V trimmed by 5 bases and J by 7 bases, 14 bases remained unmatched. The CDR3 is made up of 16 amino acids. Germline V gene lookup returns CDR1 SGHTA and CDR2 FQGNSA. CDR3 sequence reads: CASSTRSSGAPGTQYF. The CDR3 nucleotides are TGTGCCAGCAGCACCCGTTCTAGCGGGGCTCCGGGGACCCAGTACTTC.

About this clonotype: A junction boundary mismatches the germline segment, possibly from a read error. The chain links TRBV5-1 to TRBJ1-6; D is uncertain. The CDR3 has 14 amino acids. CDR1 is SGHRS and CDR2 is YFSETQ in the germline V gene. The CDR3 reads CASSAVDANSTLHF. DNA of the CDR3: TGCGCCAGCAGCGCCGTAGACGCGAATTCAACCCTCCACTTT. Full variable domain (remainder filled in from reference TRBV5-1 and TRBJ1-6): KAGVTQTPRYLIKTRGQQVTLSCSPISGHRSVSWYQQTPGQGLQFLFEYFSETQRNKGNFPGRFSGRQFSNSRSEMNVSTLELGDSALYLCASSAVDANSTLHFGNGTRLTVT.

The chain uses TRBV5-6 and TRBJ2-5; possible D gene TRBD2, 5 bases. Trimming stripped 4 bases from V and 13 bases from J, with 14 bases between. This CDR3 has 11 residues. Germline CDR1 reads SGHDT; CDR2 reads YYEEEE. DNA of the CDR3: TGTGCCAGCAGCCGAGGCAGCGGAGCGTACTTC. Its protein is CASSRGSGAYF.

This clonotype was seen only a few times. This sequence joins TRBV20-1 and TRBJ1-5; the D gene is possibly TRBD1 (5 bases). Germline CDR1 reads DFQATT; CDR2 reads SNEGSKA (reference sequence). Trimming left V 3 bases short and J 0 bases short, with 15 bases between. The CDR3 is 16 residues long. The chain's CDR3 is CSASLGPPYSNQPQHF. The CDR3 DNA is TGCAGTGCTAGTTTGGGACCGCCCTATAGCAATCAGCCCCAGCATTTT.

This clonotype was seen at least ten times. The genes are TRBV6-1 and TRBJ2-7, with a tentative D call TRBD1 (5 bases). From germline, CDR1 is MNHNS and CDR2 SASEGT. Trimming shortened V by 9 bases and J by 3 bases, and 12 bases separated the two germline ends. CDR3 size: 12 residues. The CDR3, as DNA: TGTGCCAGTAGCCCTAGGGGCTACGAGCAGTACGTC. As protein: CASSPRGYEQYV.

This rearrangement joins TRBV11-3 to TRBJ2-3; 7 bases line up with TRBD2. Germline CDR1 reads SGHNT; CDR2 reads YENEEA. CDR3 length: 15 residues. The trim removed 2 bases at V and 1 base at J, leaving 3 bases unmatched. CDR3 sequence: CASSLQSGGTDTQYF. The CDR3 DNA follows: TGTGCCAGCAGCTTACAGAGCGGGGGCACAGATACGCAGTATTTT. Looking up the rest from reference TRBV11-3 and TRBJ2-3 gives the full variable domain: EAGVVQSPRYKIIEKKQPVAFWCNPISGHNTLYWYLQNLGQGPELLIRYENEEAVDDSQLPKDRFSAERLKGVDSTLKIQPAELGDSAVYLCASSLQSGGTDTQYFGPGTRLTVL.

This clonotype was detected a few times. The genes are TRBV7-3 and TRBJ2-7; D is uncertain. The CDR3 is 13 residues long. V lost 2 bases, J lost 4 bases, and 9 bases lay in between. CDR1 is SGHTA, CDR2 FQGTGA, per germline. The CDR3 sequence is CASSLFLGYEQYF. CDR3 bases: TGTGCCAGCAGCTTATTCTTGGGGTACGAGCAGTACTTC.

A few counts support this clonotype. The chain carries TRBV18 and TRBJ2-7; 12 positions agree with TRBD1. CDR3 length: 16 residues. V gave up 0 bases and J gave up 2 bases; unmatched junction bases: 2. CDR1 and CDR2 from the germline V gene are KGHSH and LQKENI. The CDR3 sequence is CASSPPGQGAAYEQYF. The CDR3 DNA follows: TGTGCCAGCTCACCACCGGGACAGGGGGCAGCCTACGAGCAGTACTTC. The full variable domain, with the rest looked up from reference TRBV18 and TRBJ2-7, is NAGVMQNPRHLVRRRGQEARLRCSPMKGHSHVYWYRQLPEEGLKFMVYLQKENIIDESGMPKERFSAEFPKEGPSILRIQQVVRGDSAAYFCASSPPGQGAAYEQYFGPGTRLTVT.

This clonotype was detected a few times. The V gene is TRBV20-1, the J gene TRBJ1-4, with a possible D match to TRBD1 (6 bases). The germline gives CDR1 DFQATT, CDR2 SNEGSKA (reference sequence). The CDR3 is 15 residues long. V was trimmed by 2 bases and J by 0 bases, leaving 10 bases between them. CDR3 protein: CSARNRDSTNEKLFF. CDR3 coding DNA: TGCAGTGCTAGAAACAGGGATTCAACTAATGAAAAACTGTTTTTT.

This clonotype was seen a single time. The genes are TRBV7-2 and TRBJ1-3; 9 bases align to TRBD1. Germline-derived CDR1 and CDR2 are SGHTA and FQGNSA. This CDR3 contains 16 residues. V dropped 5 bases and J dropped 7; count of bases not matched to a gene: 12. The CDR3 region is CASSTLWGQGGNTIYF. The CDR3 bases are TGTGCCAGCAGCACCCTTTGGGGACAGGGAGGTAACACCATATATTTT.

The chain employs TRBV6-2 or TRBV6-3 and TRBJ2-3, with a weak D call TRBD1 (6 bases). Trimming left V 6 bases short and J 5 bases short, with 9 bases between. The V gene's germline CDR1 is MNHEY and CDR2 SVGEGT. The CDR3 sequence is 12 residues long. The CDR3 DNA is TGTGCCAGCAGACAGGGATTAGATACGCAGTATTTT. The encoded protein is CASRQGLDTQYF.

The rearrangement links TRBV7-2 to TRBJ2-1; no clear D gene. This CDR3 region has 13 residues. Per germline, CDR1 SGHTA and CDR2 FQGNSA. V gave up 6 bases and J gave up 11 bases, with 17 bases separating them. The CDR3 reads CASRLGPDLQQFF. As DNA, the CDR3 is TGTGCCAGCAGACTCGGACCTGACCTACAGCAGTTCTTC.

The CDR3 is CASSQDNWGEQYV. The CDR3 coding sequence is TGCGCCAGCAGCCAAGATAATTGGGGAGAGCAGTACGTC. This chain links TRBV4-1 with TRBJ2-7; D is ambiguous. Trimming took 0 bases from V and 7 from J, leaving 10 bases between them. Germline values: CDR1 MGHRA, CDR2 YSYEKL. The CDR3 length is 13 residues.

This chain links TRBV6-2 or TRBV6-3 with TRBJ2-7, with D possibly TRBD2 on 5 matching bases. Trimming removed 10 bases at V and 0 bases at J, with 13 bases between. The CDR3 contains 13 residues. Germline V lookup: CDR1 MNHEY, CDR2 SVGEGT. The chain's CDR3 is CATEGIGSYEQYF. The CDR3 nucleotides are TGTGCCACCGAGGGTATCGGCTCCTACGAGCAGTACTTC.

The chain carries TRBV20-1 and TRBJ2-1; perhaps TRBD2 as D (5 bases). This CDR3 is 12 amino acids long. Germline CDR1 and CDR2: DFQATT and SNEGSKA (reference sequence). Trimming took off 3 bases at V and 8 bases at J, with 11 bases between the two ends. The CDR3 spells CSASRGPDEQFF. As DNA, the CDR3 is TGCAGTGCTAGCAGAGGGCCGGATGAGCAGTTCTTC.

The V call is TRBV9, the J call TRBJ1-6; D remains unclear. The V end was cut by 2 bases, the J end by 11 bases, with 11 bases between. Germline V gene data show CDR1 as SGDLS and CDR2 as YYNGEE. The CDR3 is 13 residues long. CDR3 region: CASSVEGLPPLHF. The CDR3 coding sequence is TGTGCCAGCAGCGTGGAGGGATTACCACCCCTCCACTTT.

This clonotype was counted a few times. The chain joins TRBV11-2 to TRBJ2-2; D is perhaps TRBD2 (6 bases). The germline V gene encodes CDR1 SGHAT and CDR2 FQNNGV. The CDR3 length is 15 residues. V gave up 4 bases and J gave up 4 bases, with 13 bases separating them. CDR3 bases: TGTGCCAGCAGCTCCGTGGCCGGGGGCACCGGGGAGCTGTTTTTT. As protein: CASSSVAGGTGELFF.

This clonotype was counted a few times. The genes are TRBV29-1 and TRBJ1-2; 7 bases align to TRBD1. The germline V gene encodes CDR1 SQVTM and CDR2 ANQGSEA. V lost 7 bases to trimming and J lost 8 bases; unmatched junction nucleotides: 10. The CDR3 sequence is 12 residues long. This chain's CDR3 is CSARQGWRGYTF. In DNA form, the CDR3 reads TGCAGCGCCAGACAGGGCTGGAGAGGCTACACCTTC.

This clonotype was recorded a few times. The rearrangement uses TRBV7-9 and TRBJ2-7, with 7 bases fitting TRBD2. J gave up 3 bases and V 5 bases, and 10 bases lay outside the gene matches. CDR1 and CDR2 (germline): SEHNR, FQNEAQ (reference sequence). The CDR3 is 15 amino acids. The CDR3 protein is CASSPNLAGDYEQYF. The CDR3 DNA is TGTGCCAGCAGCCCGAATTTGGCGGGGGACTACGAGCAGTACTTC.

The rearrangement joins TRBV20-1 to TRBJ2-7; D possibly uses TRBD1 or TRBD2 (5 bases each). Trimming shortened V by 3 bases and J by 7 bases, and 16 bases separated the two germline ends. The length of the CDR3 is 13 residues. The germline CDR1 and CDR2 sequences are DFQATT and SNEGSKA (reference sequence). DNA of the CDR3: TGCAGTGCTAGCCCGGGACGGCCTAGGGAGCAGTACTTC. Protein sequence: CSASPGRPREQYF.

This clonotype occurred many times. The chain uses TRBV5-1 and TRBJ2-5; TRBD1 matches 7 bases. Looked up from germline, CDR1 is SGHRS and CDR2 is YFSETQ. The ends lost 4 bases at V and 4 bases at J; junction bases unmatched: 10. The CDR3 runs to 15 residues. The CDR3 loop is CASSTRTGEGETQYF. The CDR3 nucleotides read TGCGCCAGCAGCACGCGGACAGGAGAGGGAGAGACCCAGTACTTC.

This clonotype was observed many times. CDR3 in amino acids: CSASRLTEQFF. The CDR3 DNA follows: TGCAGTGCTAGTCGGCTCACGGAGCAGTTCTTC. The V gene is TRBV20-1, the J gene TRBJ2-1; D call uncertain. Trimming took 3 bases from V and 10 from J, leaving 10 bases between them. Germline-derived CDR1 and CDR2 are DFQATT and SNEGSKA (reference sequence). The length of the CDR3 is 11 residues.

J is TRBJ2-5 and V is TRBV7-6, with TRBD2 matching over 8 bases. This CDR3 contains 15 residues. Germline V gene lookup returns CDR1 SGHVS and CDR2 FNYEAQ. The junction had 9 bases not matched to a gene; V was cut back by 4 bases and J by 5 bases. CDR3 nucleotide sequence: TGTGCCAGCAGCTACGGGGGGGGTGCTCCGGAGACCCAGTACTTC. It translates to CASSYGGGAPETQYF.

The CDR3 nucleotides are TGTGCCAGCAGCCCCGAGAAAGGGCTAGCGGGTTTCACAGATACGCAGTATTTT. Protein sequence: CASSPEKGLAGFTDTQYF. The chain carries TRBV9 and TRBJ2-3, with TRBD2 matching 8 bases. The germline CDR1 and CDR2 sequences are SGDLS and YYNGEE. This CDR3 spans 18 amino acids. V shed 4 bases, J shed 2 bases, and the junction held 15 bases outside the gene matches.